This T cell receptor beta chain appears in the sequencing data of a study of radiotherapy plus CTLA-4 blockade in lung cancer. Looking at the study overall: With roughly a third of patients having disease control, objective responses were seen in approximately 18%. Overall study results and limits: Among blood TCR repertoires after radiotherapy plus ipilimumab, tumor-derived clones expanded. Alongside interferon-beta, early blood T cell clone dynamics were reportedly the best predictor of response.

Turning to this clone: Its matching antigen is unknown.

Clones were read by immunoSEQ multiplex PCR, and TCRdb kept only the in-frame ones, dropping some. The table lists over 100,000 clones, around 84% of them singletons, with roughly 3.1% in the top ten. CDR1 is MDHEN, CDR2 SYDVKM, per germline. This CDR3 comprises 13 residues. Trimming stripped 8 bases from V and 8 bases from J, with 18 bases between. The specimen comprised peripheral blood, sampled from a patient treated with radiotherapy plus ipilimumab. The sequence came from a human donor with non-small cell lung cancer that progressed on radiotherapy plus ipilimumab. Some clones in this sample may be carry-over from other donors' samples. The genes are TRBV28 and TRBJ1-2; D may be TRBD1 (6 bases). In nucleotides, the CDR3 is TGTGCCAGCGATGAGGGGGGCCCTCGCGGCTACACCTTC. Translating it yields CASDEGGPRGYTF.